Listed below are T cell receptor beta chains from one sample, sequenced in a study of T-cell memory formation after mild COVID-19. In TCRdb, the 5' RACE reads were re-called with MiXCR into one record per CDR3 protein. The sample lists 550,000 to 700,000 distinct CDR3 sequences; roughly 17% were seen once. The material sequenced was PBMCs or a T cell subset sorted from them (not recorded which). Receptors originate from an adult woman who had mild COVID-19 (a few samples of this study predate the infection). Cell type and time point are not known. Each CDR3 is given with its conserved first and last residue. The order of the fields is V gene, clone size, J gene, CDR3 protein. Expanded clones are given a class, and other clones once, few, many or no size at all.

TRBV6-1	many	TRBJ2-2	CATDSGLDNTGELFF
TRBV4-3	-	TRBJ1-5	CASSQDRVGSGQPQHF
TRBV2	once	TRBJ1-5	CASRRQTGGGNQPQHF
TRBV3-1	-	TRBJ1-6	CASSQEGSNSPLHF
TRBV7-9	-	TRBJ1-2	CASSLDRTGYGYTF
TRBV7-9	-	TRBJ2-1	CASSRDRGGNEQFF
TRBV6-5	few	TRBJ2-5	CASSPGTSGTGQETQYF
TRBV7-9	few	TRBJ2-3	CASSLGPPDTQYF
TRBV6-4	many	TRBJ2-3	CASSDSSGGTDTQYF
TRBV6-4	few	TRBJ2-2	CASGSRDSPTGELFF
TRBV18	few	TRBJ2-7	CASSPYRDRVSYEQYF
TRBV5-1	few	TRBJ2-2	CASSSTKVGTGELFF
TRBV5-6	-	TRBJ2-1	CASSPTGTINEQFF
TRBV5-1	few	TRBJ2-5	CASSLTGTNQETQYF
TRBV29-1	few	TRBJ2-3	CSVVRVAGGYRTDTQYF
TRBV19	few	TRBJ2-7	CASSPPGLAVYEQYF
TRBV11-3	-	TRBJ2-1	CASSPTSARYNEQFF
TRBV7-3	-	TRBJ2-3	CASSLGTVRTDTQYF
TRBV27	-	TRBJ1-4	CASRVLGVGEKLFF
TRBV6-5	few	TRBJ2-1	CASSYSGRGNEQFF
TRBV4-1	-	TRBJ1-5	CASSQGRLSSSNQPQHF
TRBV3-1	-	TRBJ1-5	CASSPLGYGNQPQHF
TRBV4-3	-	TRBJ2-2	CASSQDDGPNTGELFF
TRBV12-3/TRBV12-4	-	TRBJ1-1	CASSLQTGSTEAFF
TRBV30	-	TRBJ1-5	CAWTGKGSQPQHF
TRBV20-1	-	TRBJ1-1	CSAREGEAFF
TRBV5-1	-	TRBJ1-2	CASSLDGLTNYGYTF
TRBV5-1	-	TRBJ1-2	CASSLGQGIDYGYTF
TRBV5-1	many	TRBJ2-3	CASSLNTGNTDTQYF
TRBV15	-	TRBJ2-7	CATSRDRGGAYEQYF